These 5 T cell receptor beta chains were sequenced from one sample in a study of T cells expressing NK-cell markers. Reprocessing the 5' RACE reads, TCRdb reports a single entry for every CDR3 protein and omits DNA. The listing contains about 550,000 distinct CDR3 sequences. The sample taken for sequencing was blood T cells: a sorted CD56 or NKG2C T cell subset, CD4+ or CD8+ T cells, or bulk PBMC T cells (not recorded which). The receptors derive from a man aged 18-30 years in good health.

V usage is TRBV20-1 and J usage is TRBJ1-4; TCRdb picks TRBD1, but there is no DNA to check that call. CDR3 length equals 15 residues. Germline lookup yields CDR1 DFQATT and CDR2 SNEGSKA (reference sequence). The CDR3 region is CSASPGGQGAEKLFF.

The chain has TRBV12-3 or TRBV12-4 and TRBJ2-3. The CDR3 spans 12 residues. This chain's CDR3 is CASSQARDTQYF.

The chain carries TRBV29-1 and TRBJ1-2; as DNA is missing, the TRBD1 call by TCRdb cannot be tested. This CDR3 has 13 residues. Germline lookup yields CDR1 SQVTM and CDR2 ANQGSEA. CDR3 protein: CSVEFSPGNGYTF.

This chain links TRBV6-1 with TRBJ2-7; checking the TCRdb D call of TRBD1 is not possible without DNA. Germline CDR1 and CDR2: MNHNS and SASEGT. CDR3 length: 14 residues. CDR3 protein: CASSPPGQKFGKYF.

Here the CDR3 reads CATSRDRLAGMGETQYF. The rearrangement links TRBV15 to TRBJ2-5; TCRdb proposes TRBD2, but this gene call is untestable without DNA. The CDR3 has 17 residues. Germline V gene lookup returns CDR1 LNHNV and CDR2 YYDKDF (reference sequence).